This T cell receptor (beta chain) comes out of a study of CD8+ T cells in alopecia areata. Whole-study results and caveats: In blood and scalp, many expanded lesional clones persisted during tofacitinib. One nonresponder leaves baseline CD8+ expansion's link to response uncertain. Normal scalp showed lower clonality than lesional scalp, especially alopecia totalis/universalis.

As for this clone: What it recognizes is unknown.

The CDR3 spans 17 residues. V shed 3 bases, J shed 8 bases, and the junction held 12 bases outside the gene matches. Germline V gene lookup returns CDR1 SGDLS and CDR2 YYNGEE. Treatment denoted: oral pan-JAK inhibitor, 5-10 mg twice daily. Alopecia areata patients provided lesional scalp punch biopsies and peripheral blood, both collected for the study. cDNA reverse transcribed from extracted RNA served as the sequencing template. The method was immunoSEQ multiplex PCR; TCRdb's version includes in-frame clones alone and lacks a portion of them. The repertoire includes some 190,000 clones, 51% of them detected once, and around a tenth sits in the top ten.

The source was CD8+ T cells sorted from blood, collected at week 52, from a patient treated with tofacitinib. The receptor comes from a human donor with alopecia areata. The V gene is TRBV9, the J gene TRBJ1-6; 9 bases are shared with TRBD1. CDR3 DNA: TGTGCCAGCAGCGCTCATCTAGGACAGGGGCTAGATTCACCCCTCCACTTT. As protein: CASSAHLGQGLDSPLHF.